The following is a T cell receptor (beta chain) sequence with its context. Its antigen specificity is not known. A read error may produce the germline difference seen at one junction end. Counted from cysteine to phenylalanine, this CDR3 has 15 amino acids. Left in the record is the CDR3 DNA by itself, 45 bases read in frame from the first base. The germline V gene sets CDR1 to SGHRS and CDR2 to YFSETQ. This entry belongs to a study of cytomegalovirus exposure and HLA in healthy donors (dated by TCRdb to 2017 to 2019). Some background on the complete study: A later analysis indicated that the roughly 130 validation repertoires were generated on the platform also employed for the approximately 700 repertoires of the first cohort. The study aimed to test whether signatures of past pathogen exposure could be identified by cataloging public T cell receptors. Besides the first cohort of about 730 subjects, a separate validation cohort made up of 120 different subjects was used. To predict cytomegalovirus infection status, the study combined high-throughput TCR immunosequencing, statistical association of individual TCRs with disease status, and machine learning. Overall study results and their limits: Cytomegalovirus status was reported to be diagnosed by the classifier with high specificity and sensitivity in both the original and validation cohorts. A few of the identified cytomegalovirus-associated TCR beta chains were confirmed in vitro to be specific for cytomegalovirus antigens. A total of 150 or so TCR beta chains were listed by the study as associated with cytomegalovirus. The authors suggested that the approach could potentially be generalized to other disease states and immunological phenotypes. Most TCR sequences were observed very rarely across donors, whereas some public TCRs were present in many individuals. Subsequent analysis determined that TCRs grouped into clusters in the first cohort also showed a tendency toward co-occurrence across the 130 or so validation repertoires, and 94% of cluster scores exceeded 0. A later analysis had no HLA typing for the validation cohort, so co-occurrence there was scored across all 110 or so repertoires.

Separate from the approximately 730-subject first cohort, the validation cohort of some 130 subjects was the group to which the donors belonged. The method behind the library was the immunoSEQ multiplex PCR assay. The original pipeline was this. A statistical classification framework was built for diagnosing cytomegalovirus status from the catalog of TCR beta chain sequences. The clones in this table, taken by TCRdb from immuneACCESS, are in-frame only. Not every clone is retained; where verified, under half of the shortfall comes from an unresolved V gene, and the cause of the rest is unknown. V and J calls and clone size are copied from that table; D and trimming were computed from the DNA. The sample has about 240,000 clones on record, around nine tenths of them singletons. The ten biggest clones cover roughly 2.5% of the sample.

The sample comprised PBMCs. The receptor's source is a man younger than 35 in good health and CMV-seronegative. Here the chain combines TRBV5-1 and TRBJ2-5; the D element could tentatively be TRBD1 or TRBD2, as 5 bases agree for each. The CDR3 region: CASRESASPRETQYF. At the DNA level, the sequence is TGCGCGAGCAGGGAGTCCGCCAGCCCGAGGGAGACCCAGTACTTC.